This TCR beta chain was recorded in a study of blood T cell repertoires in COVID-19. Some clones are missing from TCRdb's copy, which holds only in-frame ones; the method was immunoSEQ multiplex PCR. Of some 86,000 clones in the sample, over 80% were seen once. Germline V CDR1 and CDR2: MGHRA, YSYEKL. Unmatched junction bases numbered 8, after V lost 3 bases and J lost 0 bases. The CDR3 spans 17 residues. This clone was seen once. The source material was peripheral blood. The chain joins TRBV4-1 to TRBJ1-2; the match to TRBD1 covers 9 bases. The source of this sequence is a woman older than 75 with active or convalescent COVID-19. This chain's CDR3 is CASSQDSTGGTNYGYTF. The CDR3 DNA sequence: TGCGCCAGCAGCCAGGACTCGACAGGGGGGACTAACTATGGCTACACCTTC.